The next 20 T cell receptor beta chains were all read from a single sample in a study of cytomegalovirus exposure and HLA in healthy donors. Researchers ran the PCR with 60 Vbeta and 13 Jbeta primers. The repertoire was sequenced with immunoSEQ multiplex PCR; TCRdb's copy has only in-frame clones and lacks some. The sample yields some 120,000 clones, about three quarters seen once. The sample was PBMCs. These receptors were taken from a female donor in good health and CMV-seronegative.

This chain uses TRBV4-2 with TRBJ2-7, with 8 bases aligning to TRBD1. Trimming took 1 base from V and 3 from J; bases not matched to a gene: 5. The CDR3 runs 15 residues. The germline gives CDR1 LGHNA, CDR2 YNFKEQ. The CDR3 coding sequence is TGTGCCAGCAGCCAAGCGTCCGGGACAGGCTACGAGCAGTACTTC. Its translation is CASSQASGTGYEQYF.

This clone was counted a single time. The chain combines TRBV7-8 with TRBJ2-3; 8 bases line up with TRBD2. The CDR3 runs 18 residues. V was clipped by 5 bases and J by 3 bases; unmatched bases: 16. Germline V gives CDR1 SGHVS, CDR2 FQNEAQ. CDR3 sequence: CASSHINLRLARTDTQYF. The CDR3 coding sequence is TGTGCCAGCAGCCACATTAACCTCCGACTAGCGAGGACAGATACGCAGTATTTT.

The V call is TRBV18, the J call TRBJ2-5, with D possibly TRBD1 on 6 matching bases. This CDR3 contains 13 residues. V gave up 3 bases and J gave up 4 bases, with 9 bases separating them. Germline V gives CDR1 KGHSH, CDR2 LQKENI. The CDR3 loop reads CASSPGAGETQYF. The CDR3 DNA reads TGTGCCAGCTCACCGGGGGCGGGAGAGACCCAGTACTTC.

The V and J genes are TRBV18 and TRBJ2-4, with TRBD2 matching 12 bases. There are 16 residues in the CDR3. Trimming removed 6 bases from V and 9 bases from J; junction bases left unmatched: 12. Germline V gives CDR1 KGHSH, CDR2 LQKENI. The CDR3 spells CASSPSSGGGFGIQYF. DNA for the CDR3: TGTGCCAGCTCTCCCTCTAGCGGGGGGGGATTTGGCATTCAGTACTTC.

J is TRBJ2-1 and V is TRBV5-1; tentatively, D is TRBD2 (5 bases). Germline CDR1 and CDR2: SGHRS and YFSETQ. The CDR3 spans 14 residues. The V and J ends lost 6 bases and 2 bases respectively, with 12 bases between them. The CDR3 here is CASTPTTAYNEQFF. For the CDR3, the DNA is TGCGCCAGCACCCCGACTACGGCCTACAATGAGCAGTTCTTC.

The chain has TRBV5-5 and TRBJ2-2, with a possible D match to TRBD1 (5 bases). CDR1 is SGHKS, CDR2 YYEKEE, per germline (reference sequence). The CDR3 is made up of 16 amino acids. The ends were cut back, 1 base at V and 0 bases at J, with 10 bases in the middle. The CDR3 DNA sequence: TGTGCCAGCAGCTTGATACAGGTTCCGAACACCGGGGAGCTGTTTTTT. Translation gives CASSLIQVPNTGELFF.

This chain uses TRBV2 with TRBJ1-4; 9 positions agree with TRBD1. The CDR3 has 14 residues. J was trimmed by 8 bases and V by 7 bases; bases with no gene match: 8. Germline-derived CDR1 and CDR2 are SNHLY and FYNNEI. The CDR3 DNA reads TGTGCCAGCACGAAGACAGGGGGGAGGGAAAAACTGTTTTTT. Its translation is CASTKTGGREKLFF.

The chain recombines TRBV5-1 with TRBJ2-7; 12 bases agree with TRBD1. CDR3 size: 16 residues. In germline, CDR1 is SGHRS, CDR2 YFSETQ. Unmatched junction bases numbered 6, after V lost 0 bases and J lost 5 bases. The DNA of the CDR3 is TGCGCCAGCAGCTTGGTTACCGGGACAGGGGGCAACGAGCAGTACTTC. Its protein product is CASSLVTGTGGNEQYF.

The chain combines TRBV7-2 with TRBJ2-1; TRBD1 matches 10 bases. V was clipped by 1 base and J by 8 bases; unmatched bases: 5. This CDR3 has 15 amino acids. Looked up from germline, CDR1 is SGHTA and CDR2 is FQGNSA. The CDR3 region has the DNA TGTGCCAGCAGCTTAGGACAGGGGGCGTTCGATGAGCAGTTCTTC. It encodes CASSLGQGAFDEQFF.

V usage is TRBV6-5 and J usage is TRBJ1-1; D is ambiguous. The germline V and J ends were trimmed by 5 bases and 2 bases, with 12 bases remaining between them. Germline loops: CDR1 MNHEY, CDR2 SVGAGI. The CDR3 length is 14 residues. CDR3 nucleotides: TGTGCCAGCAGTGTTGTAGCGGCTAACACTGAAGCTTTCTTT. Translation gives CASSVVAANTEAFF.

The genes are TRBV5-1 and TRBJ2-7; D not resolved. The CDR3 loop spans 13 amino acids. Trimming pared 0 bases from V and 0 bases from J, leaving 4 bases between. CDR1 is SGHRS and CDR2 is YFSETQ in the germline V gene. This CDR3 is CASSLDISYEQYF. CDR3 coding DNA: TGCGCCAGCAGCTTGGACATCTCCTACGAGCAGTACTTC. Drawing the rest from reference TRBV5-1 and TRBJ2-7, the complete variable domain is KAGVTQTPRYLIKTRGQQVTLSCSPISGHRSVSWYQQTPGQGLQFLFEYFSETQRNKGNFPGRFSGRQFSNSRSEMNVSTLELGDSALYLCASSLDISYEQYFGPGTRLTVT.

This rearrangement joins TRBV27 to TRBJ1-4; D not certain. The CDR3 length is 14 residues. Trimming took off 5 bases at V and 0 bases at J, with 7 bases between the two ends. The germline CDR1 and CDR2 sequences are MNHEY and SMNVEV (reference sequence). CDR3 amino acids: CASSTSTTNEKLFF. CDR3 coding DNA: TGTGCCAGCAGTACGAGTACAACTAATGAAAAACTGTTTTTT.

V is TRBV19 and J is TRBJ2-5; possibly TRBD1 for D (6 bases). The DNA matches TRBJ2-7 better at its end, which makes the J call doubtful. The length of the CDR3 is 15 residues. Germline V gives CDR1 LNHDA, CDR2 SQIVND (reference sequence). CDR3 DNA sequence: TGTGCCAGTAGTATAACAGGGAGTGTGGGCTACGAGCAGTACTTC. It translates to CASSITGSVGYEQYF.

This chain connects TRBV18 to TRBJ1-5, with TRBD1 matching over 8 bases. Germline-derived CDR1 and CDR2 are KGHSH and LQKENI. This CDR3 has 15 residues. The junction had 8 bases not matched to a gene; V was cut back by 4 bases and J by 6 bases. CDR3 sequence: CASSQDRGPGQPQHF. The CDR3 region has the DNA TGTGCCAGCTCACAAGACAGGGGACCGGGTCAGCCCCAGCATTTT.

This rearrangement joins TRBV19 to TRBJ2-3, with 9 bases that match TRBD1. The germline gives CDR1 LNHDA, CDR2 SQIVND (reference sequence). This CDR3 has 16 amino acids. The ends lost 8 bases at V and 3 bases at J; junction bases unmatched: 12. The CDR3 loop is CASSPGQGVSTDTQYF. CDR3 in DNA: TGTGCCAGTTCCCCGGGACAGGGTGTTTCAACAGATACGCAGTATTTT.

The chain combines TRBV10-1 with TRBJ2-1; D remains ambiguous. The V and J ends lost 1 base and 9 bases respectively, with 10 bases between them. This CDR3 is built from 13 residues. Germline V gene lookup returns CDR1 WNHNN and CDR2 SYGVQD (reference sequence). CDR3 in amino acids: CASSEFAPGEQFF. The CDR3 nucleotides are TGCGCCAGCAGTGAGTTTGCCCCCGGTGAGCAGTTCTTC.

The CDR3 nucleotides read TGTGCCAGCACCCCCAACCCGACAGGGGGCTATGGCTACACCTTC. The encoded protein is CASTPNPTGGYGYTF. This rearrangement joins TRBV6-4 to TRBJ1-2; 9 bases are a match to TRBD1. V was pared by 7 bases and J by 4 bases, with 10 bases of the junction left unmatched. The germline V gene has CDR1 MRHNA and CDR2 SNTAGT. The CDR3 is 15 amino acids.

This chain links TRBV7-2 with TRBJ2-7; 9 bases line up with TRBD2. CDR1 and CDR2 (germline): SGHTA, FQGNSA. The V gene end was trimmed by 2 bases and the J gene end by 3 bases; junction bases not matched to a gene: 5. The CDR3 loop spans 15 amino acids. The CDR3 bases are TGTGCCAGCAGCTTACGGGGCGGGAGGGTCTACGAGCAGTACTTC. As protein: CASSLRGGRVYEQYF.

This clone was seen a single time. This sequence joins TRBV6-1 and TRBJ1-2, with D maybe TRBD1 (6 bases). The CDR3 spans 14 residues. Looked up from germline, CDR1 is MNHNS and CDR2 is SASEGT. With 7 bases removed from V and 5 bases from J, the gap between germline ends came to 17 bases. CDR3 DNA sequence: TGTGCCAGCATAAGGGGGACAACGGGGTATGGCTACACCTTC. Translation: CASIRGTTGYGYTF.

V gene TRBV7-3 combines with J gene TRBJ2-5; TRBD1 agrees at 9 bases. J gave up 1 base and V 5 bases, and 2 bases lay outside the gene matches. CDR1 is SGHTA and CDR2 is FQGTGA in the germline V gene. This CDR3 comprises 14 residues. CDR3 amino acids: CASSGTGSQETQYF. DNA for the CDR3: TGTGCCAGCAGCGGGACAGGGTCCCAAGAGACCCAGTACTTC.